Following are 11 T cell receptor beta chains from one sample sequenced in a study of cytomegalovirus exposure and HLA in healthy donors. Primers included in the PCR were 60 Vbeta and 13 Jbeta primers. Produced via immunoSEQ multiplex PCR; TCRdb's table is partial and in-frame only. The sample consists of about 70,000 clones, more than 75% of them appearing once. Material for sequencing was PBMCs. The receptors here all came from a girl aged 10 to 17 in good health and CMV-seropositive.

The V and J genes are TRBV28 and TRBJ2-7, with 11 bases aligning to TRBD2. CDR3 length: 15 amino acids. V shed 6 bases and J 10 bases; nucleotides not matched to a gene: 14. CDR1 and CDR2 (germline): MDHEN, SYDVKM. CDR3 sequence (DNA): TGTGCCAGCAGCTTGATGACTAGCGGGGAGATACCTCAGTACTTC. Its protein product is CASSLMTSGEIPQYF.

The chain has TRBV2 and TRBJ2-7, with D tentatively TRBD1 (5 bases). This CDR3 contains 13 residues. In germline, CDR1 is SNHLY, CDR2 FYNNEI. The V end was cut by 8 bases, the J end by 5 bases, with 16 bases between. The CDR3 coding sequence is TGTGCCAGCCAACTTCCCCCAGGGCACGAGCAGTACTTC. As protein: CASQLPPGHEQYF.

The chain couples TRBV27 to TRBJ2-1; 7 bases line up with TRBD1. V trimming: 4 bases; J trimming: 6 bases; junction bases outside the gene matches: 6. The CDR3 loop spans 14 amino acids. Per germline, CDR1 MNHEY and CDR2 SMNVEV (reference sequence). The CDR3 region is CASSWQGDPNEQFF. The CDR3 DNA sequence: TGTGCCAGCAGTTGGCAGGGGGACCCCAATGAGCAGTTCTTC.

The chain joins TRBV11-2 to TRBJ1-2; D is uncertain. Deletions cut 5 bases from V and 4 bases from J, with 11 bases between. This CDR3 has 13 amino acids. The germline gives CDR1 SGHAT, CDR2 FQNNGV. The CDR3 DNA follows: TGTGCCAGCAGCCGAGCACAGATCTATGGCTACACCTTC. Encoded protein: CASSRAQIYGYTF.

The rearrangement joins TRBV5-5 to TRBJ2-7, with D possibly TRBD2 on 5 matching bases. Germline CDR1 is SGHKS and CDR2 is YYEKEE (reference sequence). Trimming shortened V by 3 bases and J by 3 bases, and 10 bases separated the two germline ends. This CDR3 spans 13 amino acids. CDR3 in DNA: TGTGCCAGCAGCTCGCACGGGGTCTACGAGCAGTACTTC. The encoded protein is CASSSHGVYEQYF. The full variable domain, in which reference TRBV5-5 and TRBJ2-7 provide the parts outside the CDR3, is DAGVTQSPTHLIKTRGQQVTLRCSPISGHKSVSWYQQVLGQGPQFIFQYYEKEERGRGNFPDRFSARQFPNYSSELNVNALLLGDSALYLCASSSHGVYEQYFGPGTRLTVT.

This clone was seen only a few times. This chain joins TRBV5-1 and TRBJ1-4, with a tentative D call TRBD1 (5 bases). The CDR3 is made up of 13 amino acids. Trimming cost V 5 bases and J 8 bases, with 13 bases left between them. The germline CDR1 and CDR2 sequences are SGHRS and YFSETQ. CDR3 in amino acids: CASRGTEGEKLFF. The CDR3, as DNA: TGCGCCAGCAGGGGGACTGAGGGAGAAAAACTGTTTTTT.

The chain uses TRBV28 and TRBJ1-1; 7 bases align to TRBD1. Trimming took 2 bases from V and 11 from J; bases not matched to a gene: 11. The CDR3 extends over 14 amino acids. Looked up from germline, CDR1 is MDHEN and CDR2 is SYDVKM. The CDR3 region is CASSLVRQGLTAFF. CDR3 nucleotide sequence: TGTGCCAGCAGTTTAGTCCGACAGGGTTTGACTGCTTTCTTT.

This clone came up a few times. The rearrangement uses TRBV4-3 and TRBJ1-1; D is uncertain. The CDR3 is 14 residues long. Between the trimmed V and J ends, which lost 3 bases and 4 bases, there was a span of 12 bases. Germline CDR1 LGHNA, CDR2 YSLEER. In DNA, the CDR3 is TGCGCCAGCAGCCAGCTCACCCTGAGCACTGAAGCTTTCTTT. It is translated as CASSQLTLSTEAFF.

This clone was observed once. The gene calls are TRBV19 and TRBJ1-1; no reliable D call. The germline V gene encodes CDR1 LNHDA and CDR2 SQIVND (reference sequence). The CDR3 covers 13 residues. Trimming pared 5 bases from V and 2 bases from J, leaving 9 bases between. CDR3 DNA: TGTGCCAGTAGTTTAAACAGAAACACTGAAGCTTTCTTT. It specifies CASSLNRNTEAFF. Supplemented by reference TRBV19 and TRBJ1-1, the full variable domain reads DGGITQSPKYLFRKEGQNVTLSCEQNLNHDAMYWYRQDPGQGLRLIYYSQIVNDFQKGDIAEGYSVSREKKESFPLTVTSAQKNPTAFYLCASSLNRNTEAFFGQGTRLTVV.

The gene calls are TRBV30 and TRBJ1-5, with 9 bases identical to TRBD1. The CDR3 length is 15 residues. The V segment lost 4 bases and the J segment 0 bases; nucleotides outside the gene matches: 4. Germline lookup yields CDR1 GTSNPN and CDR2 SVGIG (reference sequence). This chain's CDR3 is CAWTGTGNSNQPQHF. The CDR3 nucleotides are TGTGCCTGGACCGGGACAGGGAATAGCAATCAGCCCCAGCATTTT.

The chain recombines TRBV6-4 with TRBJ2-5; D possibly corresponds to TRBD1 (5 bases). CDR3 size: 13 residues. Looked up from germline, CDR1 is MRHNA and CDR2 is SNTAGT. Trimming left V 3 bases short and J 7 bases short, with 12 bases between. The CDR3 protein is CASSELPRGTQYF. CDR3 DNA: TGTGCCAGCAGTGAACTCCCAAGGGGGACCCAGTACTTC.